A selection of T cell receptor beta chains follows, all from one sample in a study of shared clonotypes between healthy human individuals. The data were produced by immunoSEQ multiplex PCR, yet TCRdb's version contains in-frame clones alone and is incomplete. The sample includes a few million clones, more than 90% of them seen just once. The sequenced material came from naive CD4+ T cells sorted from blood. The receptor set was obtained from a young man in good health. Each CDR3 is given with its conserved first and last residue. D genes are given only for firm matches. Not every row has a clone size; where given, it reads once, few, many or a size class.

.,TRBV2,TRBJ2-3,.,TGTGCCGGCGGAACCAGCCGCAGCACAGATACGCAGTATTTT,CAGGTSRSTDTQYF
TRBD2,TRBV9,TRBJ2-3,.,TGTGCCAGCAGCGTAGGACTAGCGGGGGGCGGTCTCTCCACAGATACGCAGTATTTT,CASSVGLAGGGLSTDTQYF
.,TRBV12-1,TRBJ2-1,.,TGTGCCAGCAGCTTCCTGACGCTCCTTTACAATGAGCAGTTCTTC,CASSFLTLLYNEQFF
.,TRBV19,TRBJ1-6,.,TGTGCCAGTAGTTCGTCCGGGACATACAATTCACCCCTCCACTTT,CASSSSGTYNSPLHF
TRBD1,TRBV2,TRBJ2-7,once,TGTGCCAGCACCCGAGAGACAGGGCTGAGCTCCTACGAGCAGTACTTC,CASTRETGLSSYEQYF
.,TRBV27,TRBJ1-2,.,TGTGCCAGCAGTCGGGACACGGCCTATGGCTACACCTTC,CASSRDTAYGYTF
TRBD2,TRBV5-1,TRBJ2-1,.,TGCGCCAGCAGCCGCGCTAGCGGGGGCTACAATGAGCAGTTCTTC,CASSRASGGYNEQFF
TRBD1,TRBV7-2,TRBJ2-1,.,TGTGCCAGCAGCCCCCAAGGACAGGGCACCCATGAGCAGTTCTTC,CASSPQGQGTHEQFF
.,TRBV5-1,TRBJ1-6,.,TGCGCCAGCAGCTTGGTCTCTCTAGATTCACCCCTCCACTTT,CASSLVSLDSPLHF
.,TRBV6-5,TRBJ1-2,.,TGTGCCAGCGGTCCAGGGGCAGCTGGCTACACCTTC,CASGPGAAGYTF
.,TRBV5-1,TRBJ2-3,.,TGCGCCAGCAGCTTAGGCGGAAGCACAGATACGCAGTATTTT,CASSLGGSTDTQYF
.,TRBV7-9,TRBJ2-5,.,TGTGCCAGCTTCCAGGGTCGACAAGAGACCCAGTACTTC,CASFQGRQETQYF
.,TRBV7-2,TRBJ1-5,.,TGTGCCAGCAGCTCGGTCACAGGTAATCAGCCCCAGCATTTT,CASSSVTGNQPQHF